The 30 T cell receptor beta chains below were found in one sample sequenced in a study of T cells in Graves' hyperthyroidism and ophthalmopathy. TCR beta CDR3 regions were amplified from RNA. First-round RT-PCR of the TCR CDR3 relied on the HTBI primer set. One entry per CDR3 protein results from TCRdb running MiXCR on the multiplex PCR reads. This sample has hundreds of thousands of distinct CDR3 sequences; 16% occur once, and the top ten carry around 3.5%. The sample comprised blood. The receptor source for this set is a woman aged 40-49 years with Graves' ophthalmopathy.

The V and J genes are TRBV18 and TRBJ2-3; D gene uncertain. This CDR3 has 14 residues. V lost 4 bases and J 2 bases, leaving 10 bases between the germline ends. Germline assignment: CDR1 KGHSH and CDR2 LQKENI. The CDR3 DNA reads TGTGCCAGCTCACAAACAGACTCCACAGATACGCAGTATTTT. It specifies CASSQTDSTDTQYF.

This clonotype was counted at least ten times. The chain employs TRBV20-1 and TRBJ1-1; D is perhaps TRBD1 (5 bases). Germline V gene lookup returns CDR1 DFQATT and CDR2 SNEGSKA (reference sequence). The CDR3 consists of 14 residues. V lost 0 bases and J lost 6, with 14 bases in between. This chain's CDR3 is CSAREPGKGPEAFF. DNA for the CDR3: TGCAGTGCTAGAGAACCCGGGAAGGGACCTGAAGCTTTCTTT.

Regarding this clonotype: The junction departs from the called germline gene at one end, perhaps through a read error. This rearrangement joins TRBV7-9 to TRBJ2-1, with 8 positions matching TRBD1. Germline V gives CDR1 SEHNR, CDR2 FQNEAQ (reference sequence). CDR3 length: 13 amino acids. The CDR3 is CASSSPGQEERFF. The CDR3 DNA reads TGTGCCAGCAGCTCACCGGGACAGGAGGAGCGGTTCTTC.

The chain joins TRBV7-9 to TRBJ2-6, with D hard to call. The CDR3 contains 15 residues. Trimming cost V 5 bases and J 1 base, with 9 bases left between them. The germline gives CDR1 SEHNR, CDR2 FQNEAQ (reference sequence). DNA of the CDR3: TGTGCCAGCAGCATAACAGAGTCTGGGGCCAACGTCCTGACTTTC. Translating gives CASSITESGANVLTF. The full variable domain, rest sourced from reference TRBV7-9 and TRBJ2-6, is DTGVSQNPRHKITKRGQNVTFRCDPISEHNRLYWYRQTLGQGPEFLTYFQNEAQLEKSRLLSDRFSAERPKGSFSTLEIQRTEQGDSAMYLCASSITESGANVLTFGAGSRLTVL.

Here the CDR3 DNA reads TGTGCCAGCAGCCCCCTTTATGAGCAGTTCTTC. Encoded protein: CASSPLYEQFF. The rearrangement uses TRBV12-3 or TRBV12-4 and TRBJ2-1; D is unclear. Trimming removed 6 bases from V and 8 bases from J, with 8 bases in between. The CDR3 is 11 residues long.

This clonotype showed up just a few times. The chain recombines TRBV6-1 with TRBJ2-7, with D perhaps assigned TRBD1 or TRBD2 (5 bases each). Germline V gives CDR1 MNHNS, CDR2 SASEGT. The CDR3 has 13 amino acids. Trimming took off 10 bases at V and 2 bases at J, with 15 bases between the two ends. CDR3 bases: TGTGCCATATCCGGGACCACTACCTACGAGCAGTACTTC. Translation gives CAISGTTTYEQYF.

This clonotype was recorded at least ten times. Since a much larger clone is just one base distant, this may be a read error. The chain couples TRBV5-1 to TRBJ2-3; 7 bases match TRBD1. Looked up from germline, CDR1 is SGHRS and CDR2 is YFSETQ. The CDR3 spans 16 residues. The CDR3: CANSLRTGGVTDTQYF. The CDR3 region has the DNA TGCGCCAACAGCTTAAGGACAGGAGGCGTCACAGATACGCAGTATTTT.

This clonotype has a count of ten or more. The chain uses TRBV7-9 and TRBJ1-1, with TRBD1 matching 8 bases. Germline V gene data show CDR1 as SEHNR and CDR2 as FQNEAQ (reference sequence). J lost 4 bases, V lost 3 bases, and 10 bases had no gene match. The CDR3 loop spans 16 amino acids. DNA of the CDR3: TGTGCCAGCAGCTTTGGACAGGGATGGTTGGCCACTGAAGCTTTCTTT. It specifies CASSFGQGWLATEAFF.

This clonotype was found a few times. The rearrangement uses TRBV12-3 or TRBV12-4 and TRBJ1-5, with D hard to call. The CDR3 contains 12 residues. Trimming stripped 7 bases from V and 7 bases from J, with 11 bases between. CDR3: CASTTGWQPQHF. In nucleotides, the CDR3 is TGTGCCAGCACCACCGGGTGGCAGCCCCAGCATTTT.

This chain uses TRBV19 with TRBJ1-5, with 11 bases lining up with TRBD1. CDR1 and CDR2 (germline): LNHDA, SQIVND (reference sequence). V lost 6 bases to trimming and J lost 3 bases; unmatched junction nucleotides: 7. The CDR3 runs 16 residues. CDR3 coding DNA: TGTGCCAGTAGCCCCCAGGACAGGGGGCTCAATCAGCCCCAGCATTTT. Encoded protein: CASSPQDRGLNQPQHF.

In this sample, this clonotype turned up a few times. The V call is TRBV5-1, the J call TRBJ2-1; no firm D call. Trimming removed 0 bases at V and 7 bases at J, with 14 bases between. Germline-derived CDR1 and CDR2 are SGHRS and YFSETQ. The CDR3 loop spans 15 amino acids. The CDR3 DNA reads TGCGCCAGCAGCTTGGAGGCTAGTGTTGAAAATGAGCAGTTCTTC. It is translated as CASSLEASVENEQFF.

The V gene is TRBV10-2, the J gene TRBJ1-3; no clear D. The CDR3 is 14 residues long. V gave up 3 bases and J gave up 0 bases, with 6 bases separating them. The germline gives CDR1 WSHSY, CDR2 SAAADI. In DNA, the CDR3 is TGCGCCAGCAGTGACTTGGGCTCTGGAAACACCATATATTTT. Protein product: CASSDLGSGNTIYF.

This clonotype turned up a few times. V usage is TRBV12-3 or TRBV12-4 and J usage is TRBJ2-1, with unresolved D. V lost 1 base and J lost 10, with 11 bases in between. The CDR3 consists of 13 residues. The CDR3 DNA is TGTGCCAGCAGTTTAGGTTTAGAGCGCGAGCAGTTCTTC. It specifies CASSLGLEREQFF.

This clonotype has more than one count but fewer than ten. The V and J genes are TRBV20-1 and TRBJ1-2; D is ambiguous. Germline CDR1 is DFQATT and CDR2 is SNEGSKA (reference sequence). This CDR3 has 12 amino acids. Trimming left V 7 bases short and J 8 bases short, with 17 bases between. Written as DNA, the CDR3 is TGCAGTGGCTTGCACGAGGGTGGCGGCTACACCTTC. This translates into CSGLHEGGGYTF.

This clonotype was counted many times. The gene calls are TRBV5-1 and TRBJ2-5; the D is unclear. Germline CDR1 reads SGHRS; CDR2 reads YFSETQ. The V and J ends lost 2 bases and 1 base respectively, with 9 bases between them. CDR3 length equals 14 residues. CDR3 sequence (DNA): TGCGCCAGCAGCTTAGGACCGATCCAAGAGACCCAGTACTTC. The encoded protein is CASSLGPIQETQYF.

J is TRBJ2-3 and V is TRBV12-3 or TRBV12-4; D might be TRBD1 (6 bases). The CDR3 runs 16 residues. The ends were cut back, 6 bases at V and 0 bases at J, with 16 bases in the middle. The CDR3 here is CASSFSQGLSTDTQYF. Written as DNA, the CDR3 is TGTGCCAGCAGCTTCTCGCAGGGGCTCAGCACAGATACGCAGTATTTT.

This clonotype was detected a few times. This chain joins TRBV6-1 and TRBJ2-6; 7 bases fit TRBD2. Trimming cost V 2 bases and J 5 bases; bases outside gene matches: 3. CDR3 length: 15 residues. Germline CDR1 MNHNS, CDR2 SASEGT. CDR3 sequence: CASSEWRERANVLTF. As DNA, the CDR3 is TGTGCCAGCAGTGAATGGCGGGAGAGGGCCAACGTCCTGACTTTC.

This clonotype was detected many times. The chain couples TRBV24-1 to TRBJ2-3; 9 nucleotides line up with TRBD2. This CDR3 region has 15 residues. Germline trimming cut 2 bases from V and 3 bases from J; bases unmatched to any gene: 2. Germline loops: CDR1 KGHDR, CDR2 SFDVKD. The CDR3 DNA sequence: TGTGCCACCAGTGATTCAACTAGCGGGACAGATACGCAGTATTTT. The encoded protein is CATSDSTSGTDTQYF.

There are many counts of this clonotype. The chain is built from TRBV3-1 and TRBJ2-5; tentative D call: TRBD2 (6 bases). V was clipped by 4 bases and J by 1 base, with 10 bases between them. Germline V lookup: CDR1 LGHDT, CDR2 YNNKEL (reference sequence). This CDR3 has 14 amino acids. CDR3 bases: TGTGCCAGCAGCCCGCCGGGAGCCCAAGAGACCCAGTACTTC. It yields the protein CASSPPGAQETQYF.

The chain joins TRBV5-1 to TRBJ2-5; D uncertain. The germline gives CDR1 SGHRS, CDR2 YFSETQ. V lost 3 bases and J 0 bases, leaving 12 bases between the germline ends. The CDR3 extends over 15 amino acids. This CDR3 reads CASSWGSGDQETQYF. CDR3 DNA: TGCGCCAGCAGCTGGGGTTCCGGAGACCAAGAGACCCAGTACTTC. Using reference TRBV5-1 and TRBJ2-5 for the parts outside the CDR3, the full variable domain is KAGVTQTPRYLIKTRGQQVTLSCSPISGHRSVSWYQQTPGQGLQFLFEYFSETQRNKGNFPGRFSGRQFSNSRSEMNVSTLELGDSALYLCASSWGSGDQETQYFGPGTRLLVL.

This clonotype was picked up many times. V is TRBV30 and J is TRBJ1-2; tentative D call: TRBD1 (6 bases). The length of the CDR3 is 12 residues. Trimming stripped 3 bases from V and 4 bases from J, with 9 bases between. Germline V gives CDR1 GTSNPN, CDR2 SVGIG (reference sequence). The CDR3 sequence: CAWSAGAYGYTF. The CDR3, as DNA: TGTGCCTGGAGCGCAGGGGCCTATGGCTACACCTTC.

In this sample, this clonotype turned up many times. V and J are TRBV2 and TRBJ2-7; 12 bases are a match to TRBD2. V gave up 10 bases and J gave up 2 bases; unmatched junction bases: 3. There are 13 residues in the CDR3. The V gene's germline CDR1 is SNHLY and CDR2 FYNNEI. The CDR3: CAIGLAGPYEQYF. The CDR3 DNA sequence: TGTGCCATTGGACTAGCGGGACCCTACGAGCAGTACTTC. Looking up the rest from reference TRBV2 and TRBJ2-7 gives the full variable domain: EPEVTQTPSHQVTQMGQEVILRCVPISNHLYFYWYRQILGQKVEFLVSFYNNEISEKSEIFDDQFSVERPDGSNFTLKIRSTKLEDSAMYFCAIGLAGPYEQYFGPGTRLTVT.

The sample holds many counts of this clonotype. The CDR3 DNA sequence: TGTGCCAGCTCACCGACGCCCGGGACTAGCTCCTACGAGCAGTACTTC. It translates to CASSPTPGTSSYEQYF. The rearrangement links TRBV18 to TRBJ2-7; 8 nucleotides match TRBD2. From germline, CDR1 is KGHSH and CDR2 LQKENI. This CDR3 is built from 16 residues. J lost 0 bases, V lost 3 bases, and 7 bases had no gene match.

The table lists this clonotype with many counts. The chain is built from TRBV18 and TRBJ2-5; D is possibly TRBD2 (6 bases). The CDR3 runs to 13 residues. Trimming cost V 3 bases and J 5 bases, with 10 bases left between them. The germline CDR1 and CDR2 sequences are KGHSH and LQKENI. The CDR3 DNA follows: TGTGCCAGCTCACCCGGGACTCGGGAGACCCAGTACTTC. This sequence encodes CASSPGTRETQYF.

This clonotype was found a few times. The V and J genes are TRBV9 and TRBJ2-3; 8 bases align to TRBD1. There are 18 residues in the CDR3. The V gene end was trimmed by 1 base and the J gene end by 2 bases; junction bases not matched to a gene: 12. Germline V gene sequence: CDR1 SGDLS, CDR2 YYNGEE. CDR3 DNA: TGTGCCAGCAGCGTATTACCGATCGGGACAGGCGTCACAGATACGCAGTATTTT. Amino acids: CASSVLPIGTGVTDTQYF.

This clonotype has only a few counts. V gene TRBV6-1 combines with J gene TRBJ1-4; D gene uncertain. The length of the CDR3 is 15 residues. Germline loops: CDR1 MNHNS, CDR2 SASEGT. Trimming left V 10 bases short and J 8 bases short, with 23 bases between. In DNA form, the CDR3 reads TGTGCCACGAAGACTCGTGGGCTAGGAGGCGAAAAACTGTTTTTT. It translates to CATKTRGLGGEKLFF.

The table lists this clonotype with many counts. The chain carries TRBV12-3 or TRBV12-4 and TRBJ2-7, with TRBD2 identical over 13 bases. The CDR3 spans 14 residues. V dropped 6 bases and J dropped 7; count of bases not matched to a gene: 6. The CDR3 nucleotides are TGTGCCAGCAGCCTCGGGGGACTAGCGGGGGAGCAGTACTTC. This codes for CASSLGGLAGEQYF.

In this sample, this clonotype turned up a few times. This chain links TRBV5-1 with TRBJ1-1; 8 positions agree with TRBD1. The CDR3 covers 17 residues. The germline gives CDR1 SGHRS, CDR2 YFSETQ. Trimming cost V 2 bases and J 8 bases; bases outside gene matches: 17. The CDR3 region has the DNA TGCGCCAGCAGCTTTGGCCGGGACAGGTGGACCCTAGGGGAAGCTTTCTTT. This gives the protein CASSFGRDRWTLGEAFF. The full variable domain, completed using reference TRBV5-1 and TRBJ1-1, is KAGVTQTPRYLIKTRGQQVTLSCSPISGHRSVSWYQQTPGQGLQFLFEYFSETQRNKGNFPGRFSGRQFSNSRSEMNVSTLELGDSALYLCASSFGRDRWTLGEAFFGQGTRLTVV.

The CDR3 DNA sequence: TGCAGTGCTCACAGTAACTATGGCTACACCTTC. Translating gives CSAHSNYGYTF. The rearrangement uses TRBV20-1 and TRBJ1-2, with D unclear. In germline, CDR1 is DFQATT, CDR2 SNEGSKA (reference sequence). V was cut by 5 bases and J by 1 base, with 5 bases left in between. This CDR3 has 11 amino acids.

The chain combines TRBV3-1 with TRBJ1-6; 8 bases align to TRBD1. V dropped 4 bases and J dropped 10; count of bases not matched to a gene: 12. The CDR3 is 16 residues long. CDR1 and CDR2 from the germline V gene are LGHDT and YNNKEL (reference sequence). The CDR3 DNA reads as TGTGCCAGCAGCCGAGATCGGTGGCCAGGGGGCTCACCCCTCCACTTT. This translates into CASSRDRWPGGSPLHF.